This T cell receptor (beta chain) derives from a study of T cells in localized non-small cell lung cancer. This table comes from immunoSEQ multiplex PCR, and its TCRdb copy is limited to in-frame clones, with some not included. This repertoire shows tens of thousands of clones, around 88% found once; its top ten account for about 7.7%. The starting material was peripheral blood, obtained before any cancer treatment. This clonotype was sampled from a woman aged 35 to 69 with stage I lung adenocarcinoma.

For the CDR3, the DNA is TGTGCCAGCAGCTTAGAAGGTCGGGGGTCCTACTATGGCTACACCTTC. Its translation is CASSLEGRGSYYGYTF. The chain is built from TRBV11-2 and TRBJ1-2; tentative D call: TRBD1 (5 bases). This CDR3 has 16 residues. Trimming removed 0 bases at V and 3 bases at J, with 14 bases between. The germline V gene has CDR1 SGHAT and CDR2 FQNNGV.